These T cell receptor beta chains were read from a single sample in a study of identical twins. TCRdb reprocessed the 5' RACE reads with MiXCR, giving one entry per CDR3 protein. Here the sample spans just under 550,000 distinct CDR3 sequences, 12% to 15% being singletons. This same sample was also taken into another study, of yellow fever vaccine responses in identical twins.

The material sequenced was CD4+ T cells sorted from blood. These receptors were taken from a woman aged 18-29 years in good health. The CDR3 runs from the conserved cysteine through the conserved F or W. D genes are given only for firm matches. Rows may omit the clone size; those that give it use once, few, many or a size class.

v_call,d_call,clone_size,j_call,cdr3_aa,cdr3_nt
TRBV20-1,-,few,TRBJ2-3,CSLPDTQSTDTQYF,TGCAGCTTGCCGGATACTCAGAGCACAGATACGCAGTATTTT
TRBV4-1,-,-,TRBJ1-5,CASSRETGYSNQPQHF,TGCGCCAGCAGCCGTGAGACAGGCTACAGCAATCAGCCCCAGCATTTT
TRBV5-1,-,-,TRBJ1-1,CASSLPSVGTEAFF,TGCGCCAGCAGCTTGCCATCGGTGGGCACTGAAGCTTTCTTT
TRBV12-3/TRBV12-4,-,many,TRBJ2-5,CASSPQQGFGETQYF,TGTGCCAGCAGTCCCCAACAGGGTTTCGGAGAGACCCAGTACTTC
TRBV6-1,-,many,TRBJ1-1,CASEGRLNTEAFF,TGTGCCAGCGAGGGCAGGTTGAACACTGAAGCTTTCTTT
TRBV9,TRBD1,few,TRBJ1-6,CASRPQGANSPLHF,TGTGCCAGCCGCCCCCAGGGGGCTAATTCACCCCTCCACTTT
TRBV20-1,-,-,TRBJ2-3,CSASYRDFAQYF,TGCAGTGCTAGCTACCGGGACTTCGCGCAGTATTTT
TRBV6-1,TRBD1,-,TRBJ1-2,CASTLGTGSGYTF,TGTGCCAGCACTCTAGGGACAGGGAGCGGCTACACCTTC
TRBV29-1,-,-,TRBJ1-1,CSVWGVGTEAFF,TGCAGCGTTTGGGGCGTCGGCACTGAAGCTTTCTTT
TRBV7-9,-,-,TRBJ2-1,CASSFAGYNEQFF,TGTGCCAGCAGCTTCGCTGGGTACAATGAGCAGTTCTTC
TRBV5-1,-,many,TRBJ2-1,CASSLAGVYSYNEQFF,TGCGCCAGCAGCTTGGCGGGGGTGTACTCCTACAATGAGCAGTTCTTC
TRBV9,-,few,TRBJ1-6,CASSTLAGSPLHF,TGTGCCAGCAGCACCCTAGCGGGTTCACCCCTCCACTTT
TRBV20-1,-,-,TRBJ2-1,CSALRLWGSYNEQFF,TGCAGTGCCCTGCGTCTATGGGGCTCCTACAATGAGCAGTTCTTC
TRBV6-5,-,many,TRBJ2-2,CASSYSRLPSGTGELFF,TGTGCCAGCAGTTACTCGCGCCTCCCAAGCGGTACCGGGGAGCTGTTTTTT
TRBV2,-,-,TRBJ1-1,CASSGGDRGAATEAFF,TGTGCCAGCAGTGGCGGGGACCGAGGGGCAGCCACTGAAGCTTTCTTT
TRBV24-1,TRBD1,-,TRBJ2-5,CATSDRDREGETQYF,TGTGCCACCAGTGATAGGGACAGGGAGGGAGAGACCCAGTACTTC
TRBV20-1,-,-,TRBJ2-1,CSARDPAGYYNEQFF,TGCAGTGCTAGAGATCCGGCGGGATACTACAATGAGCAGTTCTTC
TRBV3-1,-,-,TRBJ2-1,CASSPFWGDNEQFF,TGTGCCAGCAGCCCCTTCTGGGGGGACAATGAGCAGTTCTTC
TRBV7-6,TRBD2,-,TRBJ2-1,CASSLWPGLAPEQFF,TGTGCCAGCAGCTTATGGCCGGGACTAGCTCCTGAGCAGTTCTTC
TRBV12-3/TRBV12-4,TRBD2,-,TRBJ2-2,CASSGLAGRTGELFF,TGTGCCAGCAGCGGACTAGCGGGAAGGACCGGGGAGCTGTTTTTT
TRBV2,-,few,TRBJ1-6,CASRLGQPLHF,TGTGCCAGCAGATTAGGGCAGCCCCTCCACTTT
TRBV4-1,TRBD2,few,TRBJ2-7,CASSQVVLAGGPYF,TGCGCCAGCAGCCAAGTCGTTCTAGCGGGAGGTCCGTACTTC
TRBV12-3/TRBV12-4,-,-,TRBJ1-3,CASSLLGGRGNTIYF,TGTGCCAGCAGTTTACTCGGCGGTAGGGGAAACACCATATATTTT
TRBV28,-,many,TRBJ1-1,CASSLLGVGNTEAFF,TGTGCCAGCAGTTTACTGGGGGTAGGAAACACTGAAGCTTTCTTT
TRBV20-1,TRBD2,few,TRBJ2-4,CSAVGLAGVLAKNIQYF,TGCAGTGCTGTTGGACTAGCGGGAGTATTGGCCAAAAACATTCAGTACTTC
TRBV12-3/TRBV12-4,-,-,TRBJ1-1,CASSLSPRTKAFF,TGTGCCAGCAGTTTGTCACCTAGGACTAAAGCTTTCTTT
TRBV20-1,-,few,TRBJ2-2,CSARDTQRVAWAGELFF,TGCAGTGCTAGAGATACCCAGAGGGTAGCATGGGCCGGGGAGCTGTTTTTT